This T cell receptor (beta chain) was retrieved from a study of beta chain features in type 1 diabetes. A word on this clone: What it binds is not known.

Expressed TCRB transcripts were sequenced because the entire RNA isolate underwent reverse transcription. Sequenced by immunoSEQ multiplex PCR; TCRdb stores in-frame clones only, minus some. The table lists 150,000 to 200,000 clones, around 8.4% of them singletons. The length of the CDR3 is 11 residues. Trimming shortened V by 6 bases and J by 4 bases, and 5 bases separated the two germline ends. The V gene's germline CDR1 is SGHRS and CDR2 YFSETQ. Staining for CD45RO/CCR7/CD25/CD127/CD95/CD27 allowed sorting of CD4+ naive, central memory, regulatory and stem cell-like memory cells. Findings of the study overall: A PCR bias possibly favoring shorter templates would apply equally to patients and controls. Shortening of TCRB CDR3s, moderate but significant, appeared in all four CD4+ subsets of Type 1 diabetes patients.

Sequencing was done on a sample of central memory CD4+ T cells from blood. The chain has TRBV5-1 and TRBJ2-1; D unresolved. This sequence was found in a woman aged 18-29 years with type 1 diabetes. The CDR3 reads CASTGYNEQFF. The CDR3 DNA sequence: TGCGCCAGCACCGGGTACAATGAGCAGTTCTTC.